This T cell receptor beta chain was identified in a study of T cells after yellow fever vaccination. Study summary: Those fractions that held only low numbers of cells were prepared using the SMART-Seq v4 Ultra Low Input RNA kit.

Germline V gene sequence: CDR1 LNHDA, CDR2 SQIVND (reference sequence). The CDR3 is 13 residues long. With V trimmed by 2 bases and J by 2 bases, 0 bases remained unmatched. This clonotype turned up a few times. What it binds is unknown. Template switching with 5'RACE generated the TCR cDNA and added a universal primer site and UMIs. TCRdb reanalysed the 5' RACE reads using MiXCR and keeps one entry per CDR3 protein. The data hold 320,000 or so distinct CDR3 sequences, with approximately 8% observed a single time. Study-wide results and caveats: Abundant clonotypes from the bulk population could contaminate FACS-sorted repertoires.

The chain links TRBV19 to TRBJ2-7; 7 nucleotides agree with TRBD1. Sample: PBMCs, taken more than 40 days after the first yellow fever vaccination. This receptor was identified in a man in his late teens or twenties who received the YFV17D yellow fever vaccine. The CDR3 region is CASSIQGAYEQYF. CDR3 DNA: TGTGCCAGTAGTATACAGGGGGCCTACGAGCAGTACTTC.